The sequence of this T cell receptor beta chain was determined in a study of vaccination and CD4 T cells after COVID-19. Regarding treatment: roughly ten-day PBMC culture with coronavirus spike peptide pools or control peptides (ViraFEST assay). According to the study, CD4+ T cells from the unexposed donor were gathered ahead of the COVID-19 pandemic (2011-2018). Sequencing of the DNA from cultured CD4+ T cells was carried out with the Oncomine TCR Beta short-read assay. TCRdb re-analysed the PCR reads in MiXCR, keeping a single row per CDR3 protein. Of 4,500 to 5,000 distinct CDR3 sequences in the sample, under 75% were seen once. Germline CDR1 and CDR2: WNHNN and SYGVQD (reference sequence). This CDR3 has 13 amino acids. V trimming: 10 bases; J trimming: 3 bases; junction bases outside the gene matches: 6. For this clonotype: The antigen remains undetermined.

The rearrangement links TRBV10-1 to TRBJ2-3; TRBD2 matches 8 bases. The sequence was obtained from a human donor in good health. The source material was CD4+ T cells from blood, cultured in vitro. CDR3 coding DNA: TGCGCCACCGGGACTAGTCCGACAGATACGCAGTATTTT. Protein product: CATGTSPTDTQYF.